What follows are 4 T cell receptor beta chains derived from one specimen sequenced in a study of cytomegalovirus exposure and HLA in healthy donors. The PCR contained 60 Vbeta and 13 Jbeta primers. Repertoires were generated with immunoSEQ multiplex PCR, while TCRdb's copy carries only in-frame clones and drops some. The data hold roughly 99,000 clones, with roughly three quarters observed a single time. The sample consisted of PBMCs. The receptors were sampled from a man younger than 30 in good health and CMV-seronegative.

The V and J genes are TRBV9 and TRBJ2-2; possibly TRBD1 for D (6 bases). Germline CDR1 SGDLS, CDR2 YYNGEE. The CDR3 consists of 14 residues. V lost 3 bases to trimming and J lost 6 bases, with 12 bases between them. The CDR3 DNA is TGTGCCAGCAGCGCCAGACAGGAGCCCGGGGAGCTGTTTTTT. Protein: CASSARQEPGELFF.

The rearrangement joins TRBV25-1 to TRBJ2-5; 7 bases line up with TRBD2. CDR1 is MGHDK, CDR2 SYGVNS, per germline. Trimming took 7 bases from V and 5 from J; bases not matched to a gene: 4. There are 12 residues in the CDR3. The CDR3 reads CASKRGRETQYF. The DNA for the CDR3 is TGTGCCAGCAAGCGGGGAAGGGAGACCCAGTACTTC.

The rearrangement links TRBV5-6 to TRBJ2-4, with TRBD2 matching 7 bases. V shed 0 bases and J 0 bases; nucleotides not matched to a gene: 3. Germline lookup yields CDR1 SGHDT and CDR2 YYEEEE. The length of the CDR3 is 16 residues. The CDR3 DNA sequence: TGTGCCAGCAGCTTGGTGGGGGGGTTAGCCAAAAACATTCAGTACTTC. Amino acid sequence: CASSLVGGLAKNIQYF.

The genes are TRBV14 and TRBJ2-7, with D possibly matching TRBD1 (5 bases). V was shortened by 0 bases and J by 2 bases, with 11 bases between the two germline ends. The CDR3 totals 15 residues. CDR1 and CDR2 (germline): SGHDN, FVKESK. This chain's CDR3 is CASSQDRQGAYEQYF. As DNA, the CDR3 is TGTGCCAGCAGCCAAGATCGTCAGGGCGCCTACGAGCAGTACTTC. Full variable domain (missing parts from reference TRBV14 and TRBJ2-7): EAGVTQFPSHSVIEKGQTVTLRCDPISGHDNLYWYRRVMGKEIKFLLHFVKESKQDESGMPNNRFLAERTGGTYSTLKVQPAELEDSGVYFCASSQDRQGAYEQYFGPGTRLTVT.